The 30 T cell receptor beta chains given below trace back to one sample, sequenced in a study of blood T cell repertoires in COVID-19. Some clones are missing from TCRdb's copy, which holds only in-frame ones; the method was immunoSEQ multiplex PCR. The repertoire holds 100,000 or so clones, with around 94% as singletons. The sample consisted of peripheral blood. The receptors shown here come from a man aged 45-65 years with active COVID-19.

The chain is built from TRBV2 and TRBJ2-2; TRBD2 agrees at 11 bases. V was clipped by 6 bases and J by 3 bases; unmatched bases: 9. Germline V gene data show CDR1 as SNHLY and CDR2 as FYNNEI. This CDR3 is built from 17 residues. CDR3 protein: CASSQAGTSGYTGELFF. CDR3 coding DNA: TGTGCCAGCAGCCAAGCCGGGACTAGCGGTTACACCGGGGAGCTGTTTTTT.

The chain couples TRBV4-1 to TRBJ1-1, with 7 bases fitting TRBD1. Unmatched junction bases numbered 3, after V lost 4 bases and J lost 1 base. Germline V gene lookup returns CDR1 MGHRA and CDR2 YSYEKL. This CDR3 spans 14 amino acids. CDR3: CASSPWDRNTEAFF. The CDR3 region has the DNA TGCGCCAGCAGCCCGTGGGACAGGAACACTGAAGCTTTCTTT.

The chain employs TRBV18 and TRBJ1-3; D is undetermined. The CDR3 has 15 residues. The germline V gene has CDR1 KGHSH and CDR2 LQKENI. The ends were cut back, 0 bases at V and 0 bases at J, with 6 bases in the middle. DNA of the CDR3: TGTGCCAGCTCACCACCGCTAGGCTCTGGAAACACCATATATTTT. This codes for CASSPPLGSGNTIYF.

The V call is TRBV6-5, the J call TRBJ2-2; 7 bases align to TRBD1. The CDR3 contains 13 residues. The ends lost 5 bases at V and 7 bases at J; junction bases unmatched: 4. CDR1 MNHEY and CDR2 SVGAGI come from the germline V gene. CDR3 in amino acids: CASSRNRGGELFF. The CDR3 DNA follows: TGTGCCAGCAGTAGGAACAGGGGCGGGGAGCTGTTTTTT.

The V and J genes are TRBV28 and TRBJ2-7, with 7 bases fitting TRBD1. Germline CDR1 is MDHEN and CDR2 is SYDVKM. V was pared by 7 bases and J by 7 bases, with 4 bases of the junction left unmatched. The CDR3 totals 11 residues. CDR3 sequence: CASNRGREQYF. CDR3 DNA: TGTGCCAGCAACAGGGGCAGAGAGCAGTACTTC.

This chain joins TRBV7-8 and TRBJ1-1, with a tentative D call TRBD1 (5 bases). The V gene lost 5 bases and the J gene lost 0 bases, with 19 bases spanning the gap. The CDR3 is 17 amino acids. The germline gives CDR1 SGHVS, CDR2 FQNEAQ. Written as DNA, the CDR3 is TGTGCCAGCAGCGGTGCGGGGGTACGGGGCATGAACACTGAAGCTTTCTTT. Its translation: CASSGAGVRGMNTEAFF.

The J gene is TRBJ1-2, the V gene TRBV2, with TRBD1 matching over 7 bases. Germline CDR1 SNHLY, CDR2 FYNNEI. Unmatched junction bases numbered 10, after V lost 5 bases and J lost 4 bases. CDR3 size: 15 residues. The CDR3 DNA sequence: TGTGCCAGCAGTCTCGGTAGACAGGGCACCTATGGCTACACCTTC. It encodes CASSLGRQGTYGYTF.

J is TRBJ1-2 and V is TRBV27; D is possibly TRBD1 (6 bases). This CDR3 is built from 12 residues. The germline gives CDR1 MNHEY, CDR2 SMNVEV (reference sequence). V was trimmed by 6 bases and J by 4 bases, leaving 9 bases between them. The CDR3 DNA sequence: TGTGCCAGCAGGGGGGACACCTATGGCTACACCTTC. The encoded protein is CASRGDTYGYTF.

In this sample, this clone turned up once. V is TRBV3-1 (or the pseudogene TRBV3-2) and J is TRBJ1-3; TRBD1 is a possible D gene (5 bases). CDR3 size: 15 residues. Germline-derived CDR1 and CDR2 are LGHDT and YNNKEL (reference sequence). The ends were cut back, 0 bases at V and 12 bases at J, with 18 bases in the middle. For the CDR3, the DNA is TGTGCCAGCAGCCAAGAGCTCGGCAGGGTTTCTATCATATATTTT. This sequence encodes CASSQELGRVSIIYF.

The J gene is TRBJ1-1, the V gene TRBV5-1; 8 bases are a match to TRBD1. The CDR3 sequence is 16 residues long. CDR1 is SGHRS and CDR2 is YFSETQ in the germline V gene. Germline trimming cut 4 bases from V and 0 bases from J; bases unmatched to any gene: 8. DNA for the CDR3: TGCGCCAGCAGCCTCCGGACAGGGAATATGAACACTGAAGCTTTCTTT. This translates into CASSLRTGNMNTEAFF.

The chain carries TRBV5-5 and TRBJ2-7, with D possibly matching TRBD2 (5 bases). This CDR3 is 14 amino acids long. Trimming removed 0 bases at V and 7 bases at J, with 14 bases between. Germline assignment: CDR1 SGHKS and CDR2 YYEKEE (reference sequence). The chain's CDR3 is CASSLVVDPGEQYF. Written as DNA, the CDR3 is TGTGCCAGCAGCTTGGTAGTGGATCCGGGGGAGCAGTACTTC.

The CDR3 sequence is CASSPRMLTGDIYEQYF. The CDR3 coding sequence is TGTGCCAGCTCACCACGGATGTTAACAGGGGATATCTACGAGCAGTACTTC. V and J are TRBV18 and TRBJ2-7; 7 bases are a match to TRBD1. The CDR3 consists of 17 residues. Losses at the gene ends were 1 base for V and 3 bases for J; bases not matched to a gene: 12. Germline V gene sequence: CDR1 KGHSH, CDR2 LQKENI. The entire variable domain, with the rest obtained from reference TRBV18 and TRBJ2-7, is as follows: NAGVMQNPRHLVRRRGQEARLRCSPMKGHSHVYWYRQLPEEGLKFMVYLQKENIIDESGMPKERFSAEFPKEGPSILRIQQVVRGDSAAYFCASSPRMLTGDIYEQYFGPGTRLTVT.

The V gene is TRBV23-1, the J gene TRBJ1-1; D is perhaps TRBD1 (5 bases). TRBV23-1 is known as an ORF, though its function is uncertain. The V end was cut by 2 bases, the J end by 1 base, with 11 bases between. The CDR3 length is 15 residues. The CDR3 region is CASSQEQEQNTEAFF. CDR3 DNA sequence: TGCGCCAGCAGTCAAGAACAGGAGCAGAACACTGAAGCTTTCTTT.

The chain uses TRBV29-1 and TRBJ1-2, with TRBD1 identical over 8 bases. The J segment lost 0 bases and the V segment lost 7 bases, leaving 10 bases of the junction unmatched. This CDR3 region has 15 residues. Germline V gene data show CDR1 as SQVTM and CDR2 as ANQGSEA. The CDR3 nucleotides are TGCAGCGCCGGCAGGGCAGGGGGCTCTAACTATGGCTACACCTTC. It is translated as CSAGRAGGSNYGYTF.

The chain employs TRBV7-2 and TRBJ2-2; 9 bases line up with TRBD1. The CDR3 extends over 14 amino acids. The germline V gene has CDR1 SGHTA and CDR2 FQGNSA. Germline trimming cut 5 bases from V and 6 bases from J; bases unmatched to any gene: 4. CDR3 in DNA: TGTGCCAGCAGCGAACAGGGGGCGGCCGGGGAGCTGTTTTTT. Its translation: CASSEQGAAGELFF.

This clone has a single count. This rearrangement joins TRBV28 to TRBJ2-7, with TRBD1 identical over 7 bases. CDR3 length equals 14 residues. V lost 6 bases to trimming and J lost 0 bases; unmatched junction nucleotides: 5. Germline CDR1 and CDR2: MDHEN and SYDVKM. CDR3 DNA: TGTGCCAGCAGCCGACAGGGAAGCTCCTACGAGCAGTACTTC. Residues: CASSRQGSSYEQYF.

This clone is a singleton in its sample. The chain has TRBV5-4 and TRBJ2-2, with D perhaps matching TRBD1 (6 bases). Looked up from germline, CDR1 is SGHNT and CDR2 is YYREEE (reference sequence). Trimming pared 4 bases from V and 4 bases from J, leaving 8 bases between. The CDR3 sequence is 13 residues long. The CDR3 region has the DNA TGTGCCAGCAGCGCGACAGGCACCGGGGAGCTGTTTTTT. This translates into CASSATGTGELFF.

This chain uses TRBV4-1 with TRBJ2-7; D is perhaps TRBD1 (5 bases). The germline gives CDR1 MGHRA, CDR2 YSYEKL. There are 14 residues in the CDR3. V lost 0 bases and J 2 bases, leaving 8 bases between the germline ends. The CDR3 DNA reads TGCGCCAGCAGCCAAGAGGACAAGACCTACGAGCAGTACTTC. Amino acids: CASSQEDKTYEQYF.

In its sample, this clone was seen a few times. The V and J genes are TRBV6-5 and TRBJ2-1, with 8 bases identical to TRBD2. The CDR3 consists of 15 residues. V was pared by 2 bases and J by 6 bases, with 6 bases of the junction left unmatched. Per the germline V gene, CDR1 is MNHEY and CDR2 is SVGAGI. In DNA, the CDR3 is TGTGCCAGCAGTTACCCGGGACTAGATGGCAATGAGCAGTTCTTC. Amino acids: CASSYPGLDGNEQFF.

This chain joins TRBV6-1 and TRBJ1-2; D gene ambiguous. CDR1 is MNHNS and CDR2 is SASEGT in the germline V gene. The CDR3 extends over 15 amino acids. V dropped 1 base and J dropped 6 bases, with 15 bases sitting between them. The CDR3 coding sequence is TGTGCCAGCAGTGAAGTACCCGGAGGTCCGGATGGCTACACCTTC. Amino acid sequence: CASSEVPGGPDGYTF.

Comments on this clone: A junction boundary mismatches the germline segment, possibly from a read error. The V call is TRBV30, the J call TRBJ1-1, with a possible D match to TRBD1 (6 bases). The CDR3 has 14 residues. Germline V gene lookup returns CDR1 GTSNPN and CDR2 SVGIG (reference sequence). The CDR3 region has the DNA TGTGCCCGGAGGAGCGGGACATTAGGATCTGAAGCTTTCTTT. Translating gives CARRSGTLGSEAFF.

The chain joins TRBV19 to TRBJ1-5; the match to TRBD1 covers 9 bases. The CDR3 runs 15 residues. The J segment lost 6 bases and the V segment lost 4 bases, leaving 7 bases of the junction unmatched. Germline CDR1 and CDR2: LNHDA and SQIVND (reference sequence). CDR3: CASSTGQGKGQPQHF. CDR3 DNA sequence: TGTGCCAGTAGTACGGGACAGGGAAAGGGTCAGCCCCAGCATTTT.

V usage is TRBV28 and J usage is TRBJ1-6, with 7 nucleotides matching TRBD1. V shed 5 bases and J 9 bases; nucleotides not matched to a gene: 10. The germline V gene has CDR1 MDHEN and CDR2 SYDVKM. This CDR3 has 15 residues. This chain's CDR3 is CASSHRDSPLSPLHF. The CDR3, as DNA: TGTGCCAGCAGTCATCGGGACAGTCCGCTTTCACCCCTCCACTTT. The entire variable domain, with the rest obtained from reference TRBV28 and TRBJ1-6, is as follows: DVKVTQSSRYLVKRTGEKVFLECVQDMDHENMFWYRQDPGLGLRLIYFSYDVKMKEKGDIPEGYSVSREKKERFSLILESASTNQTSMYLCASSHRDSPLSPLHFGNGTRLTVT.

This chain joins TRBV14 and TRBJ2-2, with D unresolved. Between the trimmed V and J ends, which lost 3 bases and 4 bases, there was a span of 6 bases. This CDR3 has 13 residues. Per germline, CDR1 SGHDN and CDR2 FVKESK. The CDR3 DNA is TGTGCCAGCAGCCAGCAGCGCACCGGGGAGCTGTTTTTT. Amino acid sequence: CASSQQRTGELFF.

The chain links TRBV30 to TRBJ2-1; 11 nucleotides align to TRBD2. CDR1 and CDR2 from the germline V gene are GTSNPN and SVGIG (reference sequence). The CDR3 totals 14 residues. V was clipped by 2 bases and J by 6 bases; unmatched bases: 3. CDR3 loop: CAWSRLAGSNEQFF. Written as DNA, the CDR3 is TGTGCCTGGAGTAGACTAGCGGGAAGCAATGAGCAGTTCTTC.

V usage is TRBV30 and J usage is TRBJ2-2, with 7 bases fitting TRBD1. Germline values: CDR1 GTSNPN, CDR2 SVGIG (reference sequence). The length of the CDR3 is 13 residues. V lost 2 bases, J lost 9 bases, and 6 bases stayed unmatched. The CDR3 is CAWSRDSPWELFF. CDR3 nucleotides: TGTGCCTGGAGTCGGGACAGTCCGTGGGAGCTGTTTTTT.

V and J are TRBV7-5 and TRBJ2-1; TRBD2 is the table's D call and was not checked against the DNA. TRBV7-5 is reported as a pseudogene. The CDR3 has 21 residues. CDR3 loop: CARSLVRVLGTSGSSYNEQFF. As DNA, the CDR3 is TGTGCCAGAAGCTTAGTAAGGGTATTGGGGACTAGCGGGAGCTCCTACAATGAGCAGTTCTTC.

The CDR3 DNA sequence: TGTGCCAGCTCACAACAGGGGGTCGTCACTGAAGCTTTCTTT. Protein product: CASSQQGVVTEAFF. The chain links TRBV18 to TRBJ1-1; 8 nucleotides align to TRBD1. Germline V gene sequence: CDR1 KGHSH, CDR2 LQKENI. CDR3 length: 14 residues. V was clipped by 4 bases and J by 4 bases; unmatched bases: 5.

This clone appeared once. The chain is built from TRBV5-6 and TRBJ1-3; D perhaps matches TRBD1 (5 bases). The CDR3 has 15 amino acids. V dropped 0 bases and J dropped 2 bases, with 9 bases sitting between them. Germline V lookup: CDR1 SGHDT, CDR2 YYEEEE. CDR3 in DNA: TGTGCCAGCAGCTTGGTAGGGACTGCTGGAAACACCATATATTTT. Its translation is CASSLVGTAGNTIYF.

This clone is a singleton in its sample. The chain carries TRBV3-1 (or the pseudogene TRBV3-2) and TRBJ1-3; D is unresolved. The CDR3 sequence is 15 residues long. V was cut by 4 bases and J by 0 bases, with 10 bases left in between. CDR1 and CDR2 (germline): LGHDT, YNNKEL (reference sequence). The DNA for the CDR3 is TGTGCCAGCAGCCTGGGCCGGCCCTCTGGAAACACCATATATTTT. Amino acids: CASSLGRPSGNTIYF.